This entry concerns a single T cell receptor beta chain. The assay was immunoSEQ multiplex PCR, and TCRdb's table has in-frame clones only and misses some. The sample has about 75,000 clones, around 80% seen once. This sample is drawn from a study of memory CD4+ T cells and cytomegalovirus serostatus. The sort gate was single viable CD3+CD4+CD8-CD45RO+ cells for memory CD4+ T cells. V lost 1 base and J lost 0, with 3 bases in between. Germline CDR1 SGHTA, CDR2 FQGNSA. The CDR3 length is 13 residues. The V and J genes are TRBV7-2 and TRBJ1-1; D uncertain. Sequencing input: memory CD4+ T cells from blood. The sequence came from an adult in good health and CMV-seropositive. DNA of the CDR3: TGTGCCAGCAGCTTAGAGGTGAACACTGAAGCTTTCTTT. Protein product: CASSLEVNTEAFF. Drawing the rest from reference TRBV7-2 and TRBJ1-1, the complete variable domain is GAGVSQSPSNKVTEKGKDVELRCDPISGHTALYWYRQSLGQGLEFLIYFQGNSAPDKSGLPSDRFSAERTGGSVSTLTIQRTQQEDSAVYLCASSLEVNTEAFFGQGTRLTVV.